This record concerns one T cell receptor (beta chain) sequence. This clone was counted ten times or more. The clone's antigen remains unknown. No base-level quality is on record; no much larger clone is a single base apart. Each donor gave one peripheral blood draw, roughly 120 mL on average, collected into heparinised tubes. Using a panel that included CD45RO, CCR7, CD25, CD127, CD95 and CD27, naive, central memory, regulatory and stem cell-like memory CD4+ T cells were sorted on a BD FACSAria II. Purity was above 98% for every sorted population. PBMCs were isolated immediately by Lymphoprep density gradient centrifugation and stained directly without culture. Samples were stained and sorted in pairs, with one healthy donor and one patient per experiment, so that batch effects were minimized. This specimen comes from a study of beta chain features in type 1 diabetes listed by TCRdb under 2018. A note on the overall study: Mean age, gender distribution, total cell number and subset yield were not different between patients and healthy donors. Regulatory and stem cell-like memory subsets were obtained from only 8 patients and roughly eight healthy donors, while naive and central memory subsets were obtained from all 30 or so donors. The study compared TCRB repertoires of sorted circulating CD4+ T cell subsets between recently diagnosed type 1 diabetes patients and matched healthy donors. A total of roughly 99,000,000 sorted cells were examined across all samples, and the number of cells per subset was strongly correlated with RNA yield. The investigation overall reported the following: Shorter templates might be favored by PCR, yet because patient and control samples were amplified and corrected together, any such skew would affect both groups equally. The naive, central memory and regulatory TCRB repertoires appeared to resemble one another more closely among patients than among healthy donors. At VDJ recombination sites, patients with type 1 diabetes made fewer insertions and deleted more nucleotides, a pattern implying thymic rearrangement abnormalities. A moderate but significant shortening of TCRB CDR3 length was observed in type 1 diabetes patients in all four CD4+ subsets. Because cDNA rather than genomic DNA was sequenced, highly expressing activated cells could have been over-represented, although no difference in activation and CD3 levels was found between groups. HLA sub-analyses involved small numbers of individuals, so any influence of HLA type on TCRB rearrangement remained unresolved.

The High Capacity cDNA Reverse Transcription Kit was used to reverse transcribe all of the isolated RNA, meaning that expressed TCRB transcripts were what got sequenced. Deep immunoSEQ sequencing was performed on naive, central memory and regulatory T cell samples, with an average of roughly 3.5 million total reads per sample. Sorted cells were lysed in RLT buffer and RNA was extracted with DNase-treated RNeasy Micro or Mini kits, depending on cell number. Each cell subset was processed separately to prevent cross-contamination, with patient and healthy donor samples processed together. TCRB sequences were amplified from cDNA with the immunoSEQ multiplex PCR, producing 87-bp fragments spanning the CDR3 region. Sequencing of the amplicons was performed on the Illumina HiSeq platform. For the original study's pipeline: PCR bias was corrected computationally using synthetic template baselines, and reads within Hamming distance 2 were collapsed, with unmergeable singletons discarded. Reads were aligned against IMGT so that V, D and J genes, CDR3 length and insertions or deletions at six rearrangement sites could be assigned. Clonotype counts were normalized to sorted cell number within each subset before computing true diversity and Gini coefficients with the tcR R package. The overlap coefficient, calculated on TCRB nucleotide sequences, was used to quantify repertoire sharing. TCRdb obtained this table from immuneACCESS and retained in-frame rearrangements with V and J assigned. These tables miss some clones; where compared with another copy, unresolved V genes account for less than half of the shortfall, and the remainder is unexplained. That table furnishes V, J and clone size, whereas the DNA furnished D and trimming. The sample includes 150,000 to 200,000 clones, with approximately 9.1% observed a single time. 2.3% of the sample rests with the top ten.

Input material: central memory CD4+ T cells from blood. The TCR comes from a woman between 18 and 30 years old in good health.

The base sequence is TGTGCCAGCAGCCGACCCAAAGGGGCGAACACTGAAGCTTTCTTT. It is translated as CASSRPKGANTEAFF. The receptor chain draws on TRBV7-2 and TRBJ1-1; TRBD1 is perhaps the D gene, given 5 matching bases. According to the germline V gene, CDR1 reads SGHTA and CDR2 reads FQGNSA. From the cysteine through the phenylalanine, the CDR3 covers 15 amino acids. Only CDR3 DNA is held: 45 bases, read in frame from base 1. V lost 5 bases and J lost 1 base; the stretch between them is 14 bases long.